This T cell receptor (beta chain) came from a study of T cells in Graves' hyperthyroidism and ophthalmopathy. Thyroid ultrasound, orbital computed tomography, clinical symptoms, and serum thyroxine and TRAb underpinned diagnoses. General study results and limits: Blood shared most expanded thyroid clonotypes above 0.001.

In this sample, this clonotype turned up a few times. No antigen is known for it. V lost 2 bases, J lost 3 bases, and 8 bases lay in between. There are 13 residues in the CDR3. Germline CDR1 DFQATT, CDR2 SNEGSKA (reference sequence). The CDR3 regions of TCR beta were amplified from RNA transcripts. An initial round of RT-PCR targeting the TCR CDR3 relied on the HTBI primer set. TCRdb reprocessed the multiplex PCR reads via MiXCR and lists one record per CDR3 protein. This table holds around 580,000 distinct CDR3 sequences, approximately 15% found once. The chain employs TRBV20-1 and TRBJ2-1, with D possibly being TRBD1 (6 bases). The sample taken for sequencing was blood. The sequence was obtained from a woman in her late teens or twenties with Graves' hyperthyroidism. The CDR3, as DNA: TGCAGTGCTAGACAGGGGTACTACAATGAGCAGTTCTTC. Translated, it gives CSARQGYYNEQFF.